This TCR beta chain was identified during a study of identical twins. With template switching, a universal primer site was added, and the cDNA carried unique molecular identifiers. TCRdb re-derived calls from the 5' RACE reads in MiXCR, one entry per CDR3 protein. The table shows hundreds of thousands of distinct CDR3 sequences, with around 7.5% occurring only once. Healthy Caucasian individuals made up all the donors. Germline assignment: CDR1 MGHRA and CDR2 YSYEKL. The CDR3 contains 16 residues. Deletions cut 0 bases from V and 2 bases from J, with 12 bases between. These data also featured in a second study, about yellow fever vaccine responses in identical twins.

This sequence originates from a woman aged 18-29 years in good health. The rearrangement uses TRBV4-1 and TRBJ2-3; D is unclear. Sequencing used PBMCs. CDR3 loop: CASSQDLAESTDTQYF. DNA for the CDR3: TGCGCCAGCAGCCAAGATCTGGCAGAGTCCACAGATACGCAGTATTTT.